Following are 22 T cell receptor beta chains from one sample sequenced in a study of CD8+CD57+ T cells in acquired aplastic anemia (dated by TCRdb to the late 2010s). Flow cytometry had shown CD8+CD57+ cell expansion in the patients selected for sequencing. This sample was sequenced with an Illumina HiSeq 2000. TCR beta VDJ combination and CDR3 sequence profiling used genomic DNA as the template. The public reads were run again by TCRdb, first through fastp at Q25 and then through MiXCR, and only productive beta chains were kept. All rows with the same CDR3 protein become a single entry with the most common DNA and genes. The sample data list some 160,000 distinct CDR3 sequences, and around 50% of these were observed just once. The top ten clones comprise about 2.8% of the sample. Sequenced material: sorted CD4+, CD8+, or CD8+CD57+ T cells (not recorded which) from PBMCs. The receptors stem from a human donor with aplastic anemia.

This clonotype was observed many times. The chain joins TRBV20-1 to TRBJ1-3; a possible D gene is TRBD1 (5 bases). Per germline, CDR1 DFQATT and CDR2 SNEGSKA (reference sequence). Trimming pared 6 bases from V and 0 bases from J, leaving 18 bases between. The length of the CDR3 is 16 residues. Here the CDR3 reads CSAIGAGPDSGNTIYF. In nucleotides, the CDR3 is TGCAGTGCCATAGGGGCGGGGCCTGACTCTGGAAACACCATATATTTT.

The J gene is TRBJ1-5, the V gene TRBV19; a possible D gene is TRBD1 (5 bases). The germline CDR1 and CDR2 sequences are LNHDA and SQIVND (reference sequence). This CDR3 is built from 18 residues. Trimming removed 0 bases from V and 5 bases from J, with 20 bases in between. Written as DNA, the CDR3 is TGTGCCAGTAGTATAGAGAGTGGACGGGCAGGGCTTGATCAGCCCCAGCATTTT. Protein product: CASSIESGRAGLDQPQHF.

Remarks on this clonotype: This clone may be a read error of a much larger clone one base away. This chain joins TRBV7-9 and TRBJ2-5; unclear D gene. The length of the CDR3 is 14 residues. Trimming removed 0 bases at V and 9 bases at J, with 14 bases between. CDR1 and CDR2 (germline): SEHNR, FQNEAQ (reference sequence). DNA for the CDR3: TGTGCCAGCAGCTTAGCTCCCGGCCGGAGATCCCAGTACTTC. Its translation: CASSLAPGRRSQYF.

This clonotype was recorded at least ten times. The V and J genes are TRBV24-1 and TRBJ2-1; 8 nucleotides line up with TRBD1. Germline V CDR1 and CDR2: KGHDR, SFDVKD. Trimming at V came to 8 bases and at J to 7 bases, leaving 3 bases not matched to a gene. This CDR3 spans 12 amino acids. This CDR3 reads CATTDRGNEQFF. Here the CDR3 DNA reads TGTGCCACCACTGACAGGGGTAATGAGCAGTTCTTC.

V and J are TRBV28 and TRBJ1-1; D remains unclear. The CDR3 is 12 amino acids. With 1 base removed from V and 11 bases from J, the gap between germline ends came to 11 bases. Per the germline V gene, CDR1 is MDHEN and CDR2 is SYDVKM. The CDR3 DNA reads TGTGCCAGCAGTTTATATTGGGGAACGGCTTTCTTT. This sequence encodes CASSLYWGTAFF.

CDR3 bases: TGTGCCAGTAGTATAGGCCTTTATGGATCCTACGAGCAGTACTTC. Translation gives CASSIGLYGSYEQYF. The chain employs TRBV19 and TRBJ2-7; no definite D call. Germline CDR1 LNHDA, CDR2 SQIVND (reference sequence). The CDR3 is 15 residues long. V gave up 1 base and J gave up 1 base, with 11 bases separating them.

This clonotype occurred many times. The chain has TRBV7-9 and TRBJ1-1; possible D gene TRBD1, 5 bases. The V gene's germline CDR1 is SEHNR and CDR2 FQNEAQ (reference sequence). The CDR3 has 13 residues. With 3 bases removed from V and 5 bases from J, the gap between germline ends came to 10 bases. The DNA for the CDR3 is TGTGCCAGCAGCTTTAGAGGGGAAACTGAAGCTTTCTTT. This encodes CASSFRGETEAFF. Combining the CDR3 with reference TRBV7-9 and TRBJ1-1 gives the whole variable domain DTGVSQNPRHKITKRGQNVTFRCDPISEHNRLYWYRQTLGQGPEFLTYFQNEAQLEKSRLLSDRFSAERPKGSFSTLEIQRTEQGDSAMYLCASSFRGETEAFFGQGTRLTVV.

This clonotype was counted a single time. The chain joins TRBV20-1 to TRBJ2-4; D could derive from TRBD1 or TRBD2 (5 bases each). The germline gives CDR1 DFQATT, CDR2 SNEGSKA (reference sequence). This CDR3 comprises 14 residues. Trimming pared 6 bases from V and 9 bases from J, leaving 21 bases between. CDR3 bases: TGCAGTGCGATCCCCACTACCGGGGACCCCATTCAGTACTTC. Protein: CSAIPTTGDPIQYF.

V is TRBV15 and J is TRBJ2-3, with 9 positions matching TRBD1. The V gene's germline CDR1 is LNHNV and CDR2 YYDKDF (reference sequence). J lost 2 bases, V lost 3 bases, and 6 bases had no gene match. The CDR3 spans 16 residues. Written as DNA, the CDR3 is TGTGCCACCAGCAGGGAGGGACAGGGACTCACAGATACGCAGTATTTT. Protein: CATSREGQGLTDTQYF.

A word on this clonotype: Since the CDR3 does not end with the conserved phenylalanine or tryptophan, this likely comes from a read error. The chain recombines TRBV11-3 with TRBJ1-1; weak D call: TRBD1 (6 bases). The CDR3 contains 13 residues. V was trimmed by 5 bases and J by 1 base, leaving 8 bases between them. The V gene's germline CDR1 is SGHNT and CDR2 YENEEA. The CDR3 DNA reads TGTGCCAGCAGCCAGGACAGGAACACTGAAGCTTTCCTT. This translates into CASSQDRNTEAFL.

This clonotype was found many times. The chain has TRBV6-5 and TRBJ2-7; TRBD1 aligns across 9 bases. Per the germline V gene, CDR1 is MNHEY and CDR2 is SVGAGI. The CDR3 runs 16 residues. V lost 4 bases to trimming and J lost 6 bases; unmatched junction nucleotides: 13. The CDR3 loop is CASSSTTGTGRLEQYF. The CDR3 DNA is TGTGCCAGCAGTTCCACCACCGGGACAGGGCGGCTCGAGCAGTACTTC.

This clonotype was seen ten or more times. For the CDR3, the DNA is TGTGCCAGCAGCTTAGGAAGGTCGACAGGGTCGCCAAACACCATATATTTT. Amino acids: CASSLGRSTGSPNTIYF. The chain has TRBV11-1 and TRBJ1-3; 7 bases align to TRBD1. CDR1 and CDR2 from the germline V gene are SGHAT and FQDESV (reference sequence). V lost 1 base, J lost 6 bases, and 12 bases stayed unmatched. The length of the CDR3 is 17 residues.

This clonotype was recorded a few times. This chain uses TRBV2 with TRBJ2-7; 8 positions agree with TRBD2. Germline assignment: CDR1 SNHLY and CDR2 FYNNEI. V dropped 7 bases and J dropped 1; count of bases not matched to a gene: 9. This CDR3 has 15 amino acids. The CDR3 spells CASTENGGASYEQYF. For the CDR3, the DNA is TGTGCCAGCACCGAGAACGGGGGGGCTTCCTACGAGCAGTACTTC.

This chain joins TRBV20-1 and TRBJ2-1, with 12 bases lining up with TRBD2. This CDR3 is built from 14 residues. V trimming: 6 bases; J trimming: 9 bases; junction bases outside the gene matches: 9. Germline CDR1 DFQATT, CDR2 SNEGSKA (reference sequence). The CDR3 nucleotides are TGCAGTGCCCAACTAGCGGGGGGCATAAGTGAGCAGTTCTTC. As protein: CSAQLAGGISEQFF.

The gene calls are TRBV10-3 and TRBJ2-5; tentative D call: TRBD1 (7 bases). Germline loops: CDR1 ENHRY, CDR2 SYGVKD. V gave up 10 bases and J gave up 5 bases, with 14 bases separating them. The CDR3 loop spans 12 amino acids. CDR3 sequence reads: CASGTVGETQYF. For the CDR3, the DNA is TGTGCCAGCGGGACAGTAGGGGAGACCCAGTACTTC.

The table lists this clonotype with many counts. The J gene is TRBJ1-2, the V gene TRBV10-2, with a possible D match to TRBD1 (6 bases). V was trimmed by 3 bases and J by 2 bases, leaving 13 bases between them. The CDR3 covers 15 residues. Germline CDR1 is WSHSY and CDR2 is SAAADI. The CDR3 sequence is CASSDFTGSNYGYTF. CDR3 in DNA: TGCGCCAGCAGTGACTTCACAGGGTCCAACTATGGCTACACCTTC.

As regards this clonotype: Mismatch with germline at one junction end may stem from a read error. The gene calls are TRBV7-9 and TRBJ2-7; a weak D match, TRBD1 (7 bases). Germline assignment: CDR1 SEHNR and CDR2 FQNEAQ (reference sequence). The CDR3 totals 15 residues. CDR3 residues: CASSLGQGGSYEQCF. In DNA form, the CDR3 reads TGTGCCAGCAGCTTAGGACAGGGAGGCTCCTACGAGCAGTGCTTC.

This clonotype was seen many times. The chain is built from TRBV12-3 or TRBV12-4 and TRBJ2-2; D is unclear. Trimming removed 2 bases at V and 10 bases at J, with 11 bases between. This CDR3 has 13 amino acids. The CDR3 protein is CASSLNGGVELFF. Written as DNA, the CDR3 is TGTGCCAGCAGTTTAAACGGTGGGGTGGAGCTGTTTTTT.

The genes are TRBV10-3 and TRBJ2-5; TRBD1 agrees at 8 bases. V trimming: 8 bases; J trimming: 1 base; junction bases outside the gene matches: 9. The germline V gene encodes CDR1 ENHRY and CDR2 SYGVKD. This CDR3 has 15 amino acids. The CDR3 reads CAIRSSGTGQETQYF. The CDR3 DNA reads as TGTGCCATCCGCTCATCCGGGACAGGCCAAGAGACCCAGTACTTC.

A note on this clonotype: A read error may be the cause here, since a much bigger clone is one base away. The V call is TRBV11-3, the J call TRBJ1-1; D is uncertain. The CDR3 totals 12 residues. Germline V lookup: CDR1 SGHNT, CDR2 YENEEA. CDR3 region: CTSSLDGIGAFF. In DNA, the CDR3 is TGTACCAGCAGCTTAGACGGGATTGGGGCTTTCTTT.

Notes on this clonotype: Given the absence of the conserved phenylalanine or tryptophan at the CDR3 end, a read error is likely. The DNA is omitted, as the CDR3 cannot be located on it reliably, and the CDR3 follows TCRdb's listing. This chain's CDR3 is CASSVTGQ. The chain links TRBV9 to TRBJ2-7; the table's D call TRBD1 went unverified against the DNA. From germline, CDR1 is SGDLS and CDR2 YYNGEE. The CDR3 has 8 residues if both end residues are counted.

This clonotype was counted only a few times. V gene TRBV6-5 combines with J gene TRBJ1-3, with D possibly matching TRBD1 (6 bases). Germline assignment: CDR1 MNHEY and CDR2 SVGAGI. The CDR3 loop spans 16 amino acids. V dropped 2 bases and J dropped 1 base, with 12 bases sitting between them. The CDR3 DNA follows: TGTGCCAGCAGTTACGGGGGCGGGTGGTCTGGAAACACCATATATTTT. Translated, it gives CASSYGGGWSGNTIYF.